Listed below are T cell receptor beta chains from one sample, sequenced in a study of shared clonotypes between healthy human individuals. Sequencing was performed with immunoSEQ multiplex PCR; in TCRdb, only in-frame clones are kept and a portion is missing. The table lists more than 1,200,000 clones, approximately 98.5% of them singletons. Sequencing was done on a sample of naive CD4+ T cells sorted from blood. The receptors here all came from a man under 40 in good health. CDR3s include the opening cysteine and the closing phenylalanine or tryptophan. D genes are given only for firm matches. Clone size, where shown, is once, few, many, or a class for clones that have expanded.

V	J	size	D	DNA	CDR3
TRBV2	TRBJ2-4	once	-	TGTGCCAGCAGGGGACCGGGACTCTTAGCCAAAAACATTCAGTACTTC	CASRGPGLLAKNIQYF
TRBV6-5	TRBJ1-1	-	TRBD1	TGTGCCAGCAGCCCCCCGGAGGACAGGCGACTGGCGTTCTTT	CASSPPEDRRLAFF
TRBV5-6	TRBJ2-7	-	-	TGTGCCAGCAGCTTGTTGCGGTACAGGATCTACGAGCAGTACTTC	CASSLLRYRIYEQYF
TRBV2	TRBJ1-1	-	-	TGTGCCAGCCACACTGAAGCTTTCTTT	CASHTEAFF
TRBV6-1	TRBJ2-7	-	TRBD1	TGTGCCAGCAGCAGGACAGGGGTTAACTCCTACGAGCAGTACTTC	CASSRTGVNSYEQYF
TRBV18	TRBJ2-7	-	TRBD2	TGTGCCAGCTCACCGCTGAGGACTAGCGGGAGGGTGGGCGAGCAGTACTTC	CASSPLRTSGRVGEQYF
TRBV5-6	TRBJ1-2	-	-	TGTGCCAGCAGCTTGGCCAGGGGAGGTGGCTACACCTTC	CASSLARGGGYTF
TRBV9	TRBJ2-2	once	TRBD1	TGTGCCAGCAGCCCTATGACAGGGTCGAACACCGGGGAGCTGTTTTTT	CASSPMTGSNTGELFF
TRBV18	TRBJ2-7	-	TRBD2	TGTGCCAGCTCAGGACTAGCGTACGAGCAGTACTTC	CASSGLAYEQYF
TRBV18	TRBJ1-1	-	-	TGTGCCAGCCATATAAATATGATGAACACTGAAGCTTTCTTT	CASHINMMNTEAFF
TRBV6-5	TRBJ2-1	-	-	TGTGCCAGCAGCCCCTTGGATGAGCAGTTCTTC	CASSPLDEQFF
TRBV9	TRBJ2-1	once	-	TGTGCCAGCAGCGTAGCTGTAGGTAATGAGCAGTTCTTC	CASSVAVGNEQFF
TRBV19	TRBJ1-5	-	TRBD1	TGTGCCAGTAGGACAGGGTTCTTTAGCAATCAGCCCCAGCATTTT	CASRTGFFSNQPQHF
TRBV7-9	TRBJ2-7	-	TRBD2	TGTGCCAGCAGCCGACTAGCGGGGGACTACGAGCAGTACTTC	CASSRLAGDYEQYF
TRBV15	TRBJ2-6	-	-	TGTGCCACCAGCAGAGTGAGGGAAACTGGGGCCAACGTCCTGACTTTC	CATSRVRETGANVLTF
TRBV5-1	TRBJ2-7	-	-	TGCGCCAGCAGCTTAGCGGTCTCCTACGAGCAGTACTTC	CASSLAVSYEQYF
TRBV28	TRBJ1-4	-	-	TGTGCCAGCAGTTTATCCGGGGACGAACTGTTTTTT	CASSLSGDELFF
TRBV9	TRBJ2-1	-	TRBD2	TGTGCCAGCAGCTATTCCGGGACTAGCGGCTTCAATGAGCAGTTCTTC	CASSYSGTSGFNEQFF
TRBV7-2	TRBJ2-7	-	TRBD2	TGTGCCAGCAGCTCAATAGCGGGAGGGCCCTACGAGCAGTACTTC	CASSSIAGGPYEQYF
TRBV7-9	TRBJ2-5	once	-	TGTGCCAGCAGCTTAGGGCAGAAAGAGACCCAGTACTTC	CASSLGQKETQYF
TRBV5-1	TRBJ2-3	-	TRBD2	TGCGCCAGCAGCTCGGGAAGCGGGAATACGCAGTATTTT	CASSSGSGNTQYF
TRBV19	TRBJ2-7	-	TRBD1	TGTGCCAGTAGTACCTGGGGGACAGGGGGCAGGCAGTACTTC	CASSTWGTGGRQYF
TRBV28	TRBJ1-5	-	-	TGTGCCAGCAGTTTATTAATGGGGGGACAGCCCCAGCATTTT	CASSLLMGGQPQHF
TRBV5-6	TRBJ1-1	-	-	TGTGCCAGCAGCTTGGCACCGGGACCTGAAGCTTTCTTT	CASSLAPGPEAFF
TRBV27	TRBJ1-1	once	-	TGTGCCAGCCGCAGGAGCTTTAACACTGAAGCTTTCTTT	CASRRSFNTEAFF
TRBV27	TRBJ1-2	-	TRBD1	TGTGCCAGCATGCGTCTAGCCTCCGGACAGGGCTATGGCTACACCTTC	CASMRLASGQGYGYTF
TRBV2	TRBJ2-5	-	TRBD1	TGTGCCAGCAGTGCGGGACAGTTAATAGAGACCCAGTACTTC	CASSAGQLIETQYF
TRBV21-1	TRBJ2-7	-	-	TGTGCCAGCAGCATCGGCCAGACCTACGAGCAGTACTTC	CASSIGQTYEQYF
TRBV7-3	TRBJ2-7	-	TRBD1	TGTGCCAGCAGCCCGGACAGGGACTCCTACGAGCAGTACTTC	CASSPDRDSYEQYF
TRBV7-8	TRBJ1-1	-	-	TGTGCCAGCAGAATCGGCGGGGGAGGGAACACTGAAGCTTTCTTT	CASRIGGGGNTEAFF
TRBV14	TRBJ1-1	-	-	TGTGCCAGCAGCCTAACCCAGGGGTACACTGAAGCTTTCTTT	CASSLTQGYTEAFF
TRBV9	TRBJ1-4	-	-	TGTGCCAGCAGCGTAGGAGGGGTGGATGAAAAACTGTTTTTT	CASSVGGVDEKLFF
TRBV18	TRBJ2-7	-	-	TGTGCCAGCTCACCACCTCCCGGCGACGAGCAGTACTTC	CASSPPPGDEQYF
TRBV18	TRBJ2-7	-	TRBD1	TGTGCCAGCTCACTCCGGGGACAGGGCTACGAGCAGTACTTC	CASSLRGQGYEQYF
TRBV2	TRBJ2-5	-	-	TGTGCCAGCAGGAGTCGTAGAGGGCAAGAGACCCAGTACTTC	CASRSRRGQETQYF
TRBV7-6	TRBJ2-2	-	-	TGTGCCAGCAGCCCCCAGGCTACCGGGGAGCTGTTTTTT	CASSPQATGELFF
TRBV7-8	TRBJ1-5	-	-	TGTGCCAGCAGCCCCTTGCGCGCAGGGTTGGTTGATAATCAGCCCCAGCATTTT	CASSPLRAGLVDNQPQHF
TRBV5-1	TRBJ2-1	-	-	TGCGCCAGCAGCTCGGGGCGGTTATCCAGGCCCTACAATGAGCAGTTCTTC	CASSSGRLSRPYNEQFF
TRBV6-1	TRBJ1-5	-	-	TGTGCCAGCAGTGACGTTTGGGGAGGGAATCAGCCCCAGCATTTT	CASSDVWGGNQPQHF
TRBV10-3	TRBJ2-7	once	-	TGTGCCATCAGTGAGGCAGGTTACTACGAGCAGTACTTC	CAISEAGYYEQYF
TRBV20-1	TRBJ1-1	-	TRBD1	TGCAGTGCTGACCGGGACAGTGAAGCTTTCTTT	CSADRDSEAFF
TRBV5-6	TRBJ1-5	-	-	TGTGCCAGCAGCAGCCGGTTAGGGGACAATCAGCCCCAGCATTTT	CASSSRLGDNQPQHF
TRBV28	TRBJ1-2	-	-	TGTGCCAGCAGTTTATTTGTCAGTAAAAATGGCTACACCTTC	CASSLFVSKNGYTF
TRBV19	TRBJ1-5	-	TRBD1	TGTGCCAGTAATATCCGACAGGGAAGAGGCAATCAGCCCCAGCATTTT	CASNIRQGRGNQPQHF
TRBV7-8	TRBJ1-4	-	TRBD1	TGTGCCAGCAGTTCGACAGGGGTGGCTGAAAAACTGTTTTTT	CASSSTGVAEKLFF
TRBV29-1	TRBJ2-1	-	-	TGCAGCGTTGAGTCCCTTGGAGGCTACAATGAGCAGTTCTTC	CSVESLGGYNEQFF
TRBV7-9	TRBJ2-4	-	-	TGTGCCAGCAGCTCGTACAGGGACGAGAGAAACATTCAGTACTTC	CASSSYRDERNIQYF
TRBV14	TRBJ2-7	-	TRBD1	TGTGCCAGCAGCCGACAGGGCCACTACCCCTACGAGCAGTACTTC	CASSRQGHYPYEQYF
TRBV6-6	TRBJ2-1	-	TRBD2	TGTGCCAGCAGCCGGGTAACTAGCGGGAGGGCCGTTGAGCAGTTCTTC	CASSRVTSGRAVEQFF
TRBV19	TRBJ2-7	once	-	TGTGCCAGTAGTATAGGTAGGTCCTCCTACGAGCAGTACTTC	CASSIGRSSYEQYF
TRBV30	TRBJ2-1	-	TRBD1	TGTGCCTGGCGCGACAGGGCACATTTCAATGAGCAGTTCTTC	CAWRDRAHFNEQFF
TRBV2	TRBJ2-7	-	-	TGTGCCAGCTGCCTAGATCGATCGGCCGAGAACTACGAGCAGTACTTC	CASCLDRSAENYEQYF
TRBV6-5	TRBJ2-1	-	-	TGTGCCAGCACAACTCGGGAGATTAGGCGCAATGAGCAGTTCTTC	CASTTREIRRNEQFF
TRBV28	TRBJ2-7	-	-	TGTGCCAGCAGTTATCCTGACCGCGCCTACGAGCAGTACTTC	CASSYPDRAYEQYF
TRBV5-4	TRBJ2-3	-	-	TGTGCCAGCAGCTCTACAGGGAGCACAGATACGCAGTATTTT	CASSSTGSTDTQYF
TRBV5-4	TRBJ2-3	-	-	TGTGCCAGCAGCTTGGACCCGATGGATACGCAGTATTTT	CASSLDPMDTQYF
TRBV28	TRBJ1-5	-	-	TGTGCCAGCACCCTTTGGCGTATTGGGGGCAGACAGCCCCAGCATTTT	CASTLWRIGGRQPQHF
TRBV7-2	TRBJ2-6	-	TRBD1	TGTGCCAGCAGCACCCGGGGGACAGGGTTCTCTGGGGCCAACGTCCTGACTTTC	CASSTRGTGFSGANVLTF